One and the same sample provided the 17 T cell receptor beta chains below, sequenced in a study of OX40 agonist ivuxolimab in advanced cancers. Clones were read by immunoSEQ multiplex PCR, and TCRdb kept only the in-frame ones, dropping some. The table lists approximately 43,000 clones, 85% to 90% of them singletons. Sequenced material: CD4+ or CD8+ T cells sorted from blood, taken in a trial of the OX40 agonist ivuxolimab. The source of these receptors is an adult with an advanced solid tumor such as melanoma, head and neck, liver or kidney cancer.

This chain joins TRBV18 and TRBJ2-7; D perhaps matches TRBD2 (6 bases). Germline V gene data show CDR1 as KGHSH and CDR2 as LQKENI. The CDR3 covers 13 residues. Deletions cut 6 bases from V and 5 bases from J, with 14 bases between. The CDR3: CASSSGRVDEQYF. CDR3 nucleotides: TGTGCCAGCTCCTCCGGGAGAGTCGACGAGCAGTACTTC.

The rearrangement links TRBV5-1 to TRBJ1-1; no firm D call. Germline-derived CDR1 and CDR2 are SGHRS and YFSETQ. V was pared by 0 bases and J by 1 base, with 10 bases between. The CDR3 sequence is 15 residues long. The CDR3 DNA is TGCGCCAGCAGCTTGGATGTATTAAGGAACACTGAAGCTTTCTTT. It translates to CASSLDVLRNTEAFF.

This chain joins TRBV18 and TRBJ2-5, with D hard to call. The germline V and J ends were trimmed by 3 bases and 1 base, with 3 bases remaining between them. The V gene's germline CDR1 is KGHSH and CDR2 LQKENI. The CDR3 is 12 amino acids. CDR3 region: CASSPAQETQYF. The DNA for the CDR3 is TGTGCCAGCTCACCCGCCCAAGAGACCCAGTACTTC.

The chain is built from TRBV6-5 and TRBJ2-7; TRBD1 agrees at 10 bases. The CDR3 runs to 13 residues. With V trimmed by 6 bases and J by 7 bases, 6 bases remained unmatched. Germline loops: CDR1 MNHEY, CDR2 SVGAGI. The CDR3 DNA is TGTGCCAGCAGGCCGGGACAGGGGAGAGAGCAGTACTTC. Its protein is CASRPGQGREQYF.

V gene TRBV7-9 combines with J gene TRBJ2-2; D unresolved. The V end was cut by 2 bases, the J end by 0 bases, with 7 bases between. Germline values: CDR1 SEHNR, CDR2 FQNEAQ (reference sequence). The CDR3 is 15 amino acids. The CDR3 reads CASSLYRTNTGELFF. The CDR3, as DNA: TGTGCCAGCAGCTTATACCGTACGAACACCGGGGAGCTGTTTTTT.

The chain combines TRBV2 with TRBJ1-5; D is perhaps TRBD1 (6 bases). Trimming stripped 2 bases from V and 6 bases from J, with 11 bases between. CDR1 is SNHLY, CDR2 FYNNEI, per germline. The CDR3 is 14 residues long. DNA of the CDR3: TGTGCCAGCAGTGAAAGAGGGGGGCCTCAGCCCCAGCATTTT. Its translation: CASSERGGPQPQHF.

V is TRBV6-6 and J is TRBJ2-5; maybe TRBD2 (5 bases). Germline V gives CDR1 MNHNY, CDR2 SVGAGI (reference sequence). V lost 2 bases to trimming and J lost 4 bases, with 11 bases between them. This CDR3 region has 14 residues. The CDR3 DNA is TGTGCCAGCAGTTACGACGCCGGAGGAGAGACCCAGTACTTC. Its protein is CASSYDAGGETQYF.

This chain links TRBV11-2 with TRBJ1-4; D is possibly TRBD1 (5 bases). In germline, CDR1 is SGHAT, CDR2 FQNNGV. V was clipped by 6 bases and J by 10 bases, with 18 bases between them. The CDR3 has 14 residues. The CDR3 DNA sequence: TGTGCCAGCAGTACAACAGAGCAAAGGGGAAAACTGTTTTTT. It is translated as CASSTTEQRGKLFF. The full variable domain, rest sourced from reference TRBV11-2 and TRBJ1-4, is EAGVAQSPRYKIIEKRQSVAFWCNPISGHATLYWYQQILGQGPKLLIQFQNNGVVDDSQLPKDRFSAERLKGVDSTLKIQPAKLEDSAVYLCASSTTEQRGKLFFGSGTQLSVL.

This clone was detected once. The chain combines TRBV7-8 with TRBJ2-1, with TRBD2 as a possible D gene (6 bases). V lost 5 bases and J lost 0, with 17 bases in between. CDR1 and CDR2 from the germline V gene are SGHVS and FQNEAQ. There are 17 residues in the CDR3. The CDR3 reads CASSATRGRNSYNEQFF. In nucleotides, the CDR3 is TGTGCCAGCAGCGCGACTAGAGGGAGAAACTCCTACAATGAGCAGTTCTTC.

The chain employs TRBV6-1 and TRBJ2-2; the D gene is possibly TRBD1 (6 bases). The V and J ends lost 6 bases and 4 bases respectively, with 12 bases between them. Germline V lookup: CDR1 MNHNS, CDR2 SASEGT. The CDR3 length is 14 residues. The CDR3 DNA sequence: TGTGCCAGCAGCAGGACAGTTAGCACCGGGGAGCTGTTTTTT. This gives the protein CASSRTVSTGELFF.

The V gene is TRBV11-2, the J gene TRBJ1-2, with D perhaps matching TRBD1 (5 bases). V lost 5 bases to trimming and J lost 3 bases, with 16 bases between them. Germline V gene lookup returns CDR1 SGHAT and CDR2 FQNNGV. This CDR3 region has 15 residues. For the CDR3, the DNA is TGTGCCAGCAGCCTCCTGGGGCAGGGAGACTATGGCTACACCTTC. Its protein product is CASSLLGQGDYGYTF.

The genes are TRBV4-1 and TRBJ2-3; D is tentatively TRBD1 or TRBD2 (5 bases each). Trimming removed 1 base from V and 0 bases from J, with 11 bases in between. Germline lookup yields CDR1 MGHRA and CDR2 YSYEKL. CDR3 length: 16 residues. The CDR3 bases are TGCGCCAGCAGCCAAGGAAACGGGGCCAGCACAGATACGCAGTATTTT. It specifies CASSQGNGASTDTQYF.

This sequence joins TRBV2 and TRBJ2-7; 9 positions match TRBD2. Germline-derived CDR1 and CDR2 are SNHLY and FYNNEI. CDR3 size: 14 residues. V shed 4 bases and J 2 bases; nucleotides not matched to a gene: 3. The CDR3 protein is CASSVAGGTYEQYF. The CDR3 DNA follows: TGTGCCAGCAGTGTCGCGGGGGGGACCTACGAGCAGTACTTC.

This clone has a single count. V gene TRBV28 combines with J gene TRBJ2-7; 8 bases line up with TRBD2. Looked up from germline, CDR1 is MDHEN and CDR2 is SYDVKM. The trim removed 4 bases at V and 2 bases at J, leaving 25 bases unmatched. The CDR3 covers 21 residues. CDR3 region: CASSSSAIEDWSGRATYEQYF. DNA of the CDR3: TGTGCCAGCAGTTCCTCCGCCATCGAAGATTGGAGCGGGAGAGCAACCTACGAGCAGTACTTC. Together with reference TRBV28 and TRBJ2-7, the CDR3 gives the full variable domain: DVKVTQSSRYLVKRTGEKVFLECVQDMDHENMFWYRQDPGLGLRLIYFSYDVKMKEKGDIPEGYSVSREKKERFSLILESASTNQTSMYLCASSSSAIEDWSGRATYEQYFGPGTRLTVT.

About this clone: With a much larger clone just one base away, this may be a read error. Other DNA variants within this sample encode the same CDR3. V usage is TRBV6-5 and J usage is TRBJ2-2; D is uncertain. Looked up from germline, CDR1 is MNHEY and CDR2 is SVGAGI. The CDR3 consists of 14 residues. V dropped 3 bases and J dropped 4 bases, with 9 bases sitting between them. CDR3 nucleotides: TGTGCCAGCAGTTATTCTCAAGGCACCGGGGAGCTGTTTTTT. This codes for CASSYSQGTGELFF.

The chain is built from TRBV23-1 and TRBJ2-7; no definite D call. TRBV23-1 is filed as an ORF, its function uncertain. The CDR3 loop spans 13 amino acids. CDR3 DNA: TGCGCAGAACCCGTAAGCGATGGTAACGAGCAGTACTTC. This sequence encodes CAEPVSDGNEQYF.

The chain joins TRBV2 to TRBJ2-5, with 7 positions matching TRBD1. The CDR3 runs to 13 residues. V was pared by 6 bases and J by 2 bases, with 3 bases of the junction left unmatched. Germline lookup yields CDR1 SNHLY and CDR2 FYNNEI. The CDR3 loop is CASRGTVQETQYF. The CDR3 bases are TGTGCCAGCAGGGGGACAGTTCAAGAGACCCAGTACTTC.